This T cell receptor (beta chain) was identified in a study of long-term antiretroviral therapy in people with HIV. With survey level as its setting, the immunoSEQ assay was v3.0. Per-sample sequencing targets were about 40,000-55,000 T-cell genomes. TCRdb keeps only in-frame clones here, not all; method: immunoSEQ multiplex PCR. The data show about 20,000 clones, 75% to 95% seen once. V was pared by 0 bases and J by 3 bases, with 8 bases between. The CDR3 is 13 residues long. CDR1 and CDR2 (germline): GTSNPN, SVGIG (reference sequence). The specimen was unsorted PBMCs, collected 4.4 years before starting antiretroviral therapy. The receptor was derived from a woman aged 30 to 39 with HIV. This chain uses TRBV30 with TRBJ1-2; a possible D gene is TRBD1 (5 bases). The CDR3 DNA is TGTGCCTGGAGTGTGACAGCGGACTATGGCTACACCTTC. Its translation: CAWSVTADYGYTF.